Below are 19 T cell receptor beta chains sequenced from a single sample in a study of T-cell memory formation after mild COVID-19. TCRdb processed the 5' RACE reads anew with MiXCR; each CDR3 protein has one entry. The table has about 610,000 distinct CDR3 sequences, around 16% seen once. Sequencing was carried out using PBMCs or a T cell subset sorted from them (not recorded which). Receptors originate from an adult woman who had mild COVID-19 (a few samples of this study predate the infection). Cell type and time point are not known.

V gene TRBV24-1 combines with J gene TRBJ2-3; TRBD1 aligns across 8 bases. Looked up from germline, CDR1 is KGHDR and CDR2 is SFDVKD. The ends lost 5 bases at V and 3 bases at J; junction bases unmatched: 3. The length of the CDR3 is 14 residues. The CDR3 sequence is CATSGQGRTDTQYF. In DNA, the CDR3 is TGTGCCACCAGTGGACAGGGGCGGACAGATACGCAGTATTTT.

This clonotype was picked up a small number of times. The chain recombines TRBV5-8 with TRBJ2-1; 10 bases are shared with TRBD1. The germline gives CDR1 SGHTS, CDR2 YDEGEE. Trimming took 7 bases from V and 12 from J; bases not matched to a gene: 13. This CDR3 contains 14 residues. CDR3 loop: CASPGQGGWSGQFF. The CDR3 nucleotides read TGTGCCAGCCCCGGACAGGGGGGGTGGTCGGGGCAGTTCTTC.

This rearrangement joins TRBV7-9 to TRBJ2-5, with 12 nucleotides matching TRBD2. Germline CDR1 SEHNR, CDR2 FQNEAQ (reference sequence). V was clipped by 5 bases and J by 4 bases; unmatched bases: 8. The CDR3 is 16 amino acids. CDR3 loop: CASSLMTSGSRETQYF. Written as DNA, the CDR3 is TGTGCCAGCAGCCTAATGACTAGCGGGAGTAGAGAGACCCAGTACTTC. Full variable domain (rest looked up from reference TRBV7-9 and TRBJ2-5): DTGVSQNPRHKITKRGQNVTFRCDPISEHNRLYWYRQTLGQGPEFLTYFQNEAQLEKSRLLSDRFSAERPKGSFSTLEIQRTEQGDSAMYLCASSLMTSGSRETQYFGPGTRLLVL.

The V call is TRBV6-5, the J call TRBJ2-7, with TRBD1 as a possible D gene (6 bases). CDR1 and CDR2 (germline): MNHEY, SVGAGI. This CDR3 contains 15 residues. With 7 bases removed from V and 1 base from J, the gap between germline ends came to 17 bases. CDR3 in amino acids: CASIEPGHPSYEQYF. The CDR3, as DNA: TGTGCCAGCATCGAACCGGGACACCCTTCCTACGAGCAGTACTTC.

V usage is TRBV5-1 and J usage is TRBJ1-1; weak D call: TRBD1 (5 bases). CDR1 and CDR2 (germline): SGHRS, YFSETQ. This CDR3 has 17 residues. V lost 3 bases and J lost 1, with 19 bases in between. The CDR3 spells CASSWGMLDGSNTEAFF. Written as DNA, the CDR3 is TGCGCCAGCAGCTGGGGGATGCTCGACGGGTCGAACACTGAAGCTTTCTTT. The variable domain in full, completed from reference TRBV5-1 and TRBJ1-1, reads KAGVTQTPRYLIKTRGQQVTLSCSPISGHRSVSWYQQTPGQGLQFLFEYFSETQRNKGNFPGRFSGRQFSNSRSEMNVSTLELGDSALYLCASSWGMLDGSNTEAFFGQGTRLTVV.

CDR3 region: CASSLAGGKNTEAFF. CDR3 bases: TGTGCCAGCAGTTTAGCGGGAGGCAAGAACACTGAAGCTTTCTTT. J is TRBJ1-1 and V is TRBV12-3 or TRBV12-4; D uncertain. V shed 0 bases and J shed 1 base, with 9 bases lying between them. CDR3 length: 15 residues.

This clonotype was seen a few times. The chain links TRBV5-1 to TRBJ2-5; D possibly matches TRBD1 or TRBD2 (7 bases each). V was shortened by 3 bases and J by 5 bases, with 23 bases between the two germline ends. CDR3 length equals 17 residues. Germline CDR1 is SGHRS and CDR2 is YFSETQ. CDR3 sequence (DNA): TGCGCCAGCAGCTCGTGGGGGGGTAGACAGGGAGCGGAGACCCAGTACTTC. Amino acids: CASSSWGGRQGAETQYF.

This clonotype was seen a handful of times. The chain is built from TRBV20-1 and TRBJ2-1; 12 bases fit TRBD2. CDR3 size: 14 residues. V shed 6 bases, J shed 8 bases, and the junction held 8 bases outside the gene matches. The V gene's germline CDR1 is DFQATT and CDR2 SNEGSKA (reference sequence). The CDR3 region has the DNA TGCAGTGCCCCCCTAGCGGGAGGGCCCCATGAGCAGTTCTTC. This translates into CSAPLAGGPHEQFF.

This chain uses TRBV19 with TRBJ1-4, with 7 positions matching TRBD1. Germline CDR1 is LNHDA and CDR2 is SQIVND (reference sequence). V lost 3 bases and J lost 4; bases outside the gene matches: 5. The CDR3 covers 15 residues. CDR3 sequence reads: CASSMEGGLNEKLFF. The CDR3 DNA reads TGTGCCAGTAGTATGGAAGGGGGCCTTAATGAAAAACTGTTTTTT. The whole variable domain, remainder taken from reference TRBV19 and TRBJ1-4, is DGGITQSPKYLFRKEGQNVTLSCEQNLNHDAMYWYRQDPGQGLRLIYYSQIVNDFQKGDIAEGYSVSREKKESFPLTVTSAQKNPTAFYLCASSMEGGLNEKLFFGSGTQLSVL.

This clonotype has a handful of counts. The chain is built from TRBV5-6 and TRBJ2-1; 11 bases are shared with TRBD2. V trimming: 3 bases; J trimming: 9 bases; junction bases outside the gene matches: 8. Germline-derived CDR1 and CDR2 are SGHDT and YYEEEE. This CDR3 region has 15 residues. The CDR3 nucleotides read TGTGCCAGCAGCTGGCCGGGACTAGCGGTTACTGAGCAGTTCTTC. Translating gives CASSWPGLAVTEQFF. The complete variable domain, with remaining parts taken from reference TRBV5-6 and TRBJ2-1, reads DAGVTQSPTHLIKTRGQQVTLRCSPKSGHDTVSWYQQALGQGPQFIFQYYEEEERQRGNFPDRFSGHQFPNYSSELNVNALLLGDSALYLCASSWPGLAVTEQFFGPGTRLTVL.

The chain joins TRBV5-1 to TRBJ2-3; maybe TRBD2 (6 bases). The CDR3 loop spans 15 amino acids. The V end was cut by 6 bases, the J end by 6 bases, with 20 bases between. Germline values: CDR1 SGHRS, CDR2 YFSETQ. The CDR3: CASMLAPGGADTQYF. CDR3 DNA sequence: TGCGCCAGCATGCTTGCCCCCGGAGGGGCTGATACGCAGTATTTT.

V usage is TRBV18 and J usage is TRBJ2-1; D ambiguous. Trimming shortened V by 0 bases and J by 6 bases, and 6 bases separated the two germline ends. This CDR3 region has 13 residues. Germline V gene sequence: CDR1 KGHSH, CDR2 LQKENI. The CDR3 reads CASSPPILNEQFF. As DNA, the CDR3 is TGTGCCAGCTCACCACCGATCCTCAATGAGCAGTTCTTC.

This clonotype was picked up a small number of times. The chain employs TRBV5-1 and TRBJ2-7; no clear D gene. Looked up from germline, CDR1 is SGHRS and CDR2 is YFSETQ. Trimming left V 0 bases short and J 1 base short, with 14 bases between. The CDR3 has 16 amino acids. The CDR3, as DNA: TGCGCCAGCAGCTTGGTTGGCTCGAAGATATCCTACGAGCAGTACTTC. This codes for CASSLVGSKISYEQYF.

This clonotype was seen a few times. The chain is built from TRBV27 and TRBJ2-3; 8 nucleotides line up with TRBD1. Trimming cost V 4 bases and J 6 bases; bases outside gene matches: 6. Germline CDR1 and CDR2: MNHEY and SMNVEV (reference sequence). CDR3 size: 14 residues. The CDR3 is CASSSTGVADTQYF. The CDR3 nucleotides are TGTGCCAGCAGTTCGACAGGGGTCGCCGATACGCAGTATTTT.

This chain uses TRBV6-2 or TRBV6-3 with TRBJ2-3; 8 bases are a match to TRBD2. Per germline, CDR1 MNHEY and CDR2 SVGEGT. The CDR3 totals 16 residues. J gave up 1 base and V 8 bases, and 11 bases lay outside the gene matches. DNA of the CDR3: TGTGCCAGCTCCACCCCCTTAGCGGGGCGCACAGATACGCAGTATTTT. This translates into CASSTPLAGRTDTQYF.

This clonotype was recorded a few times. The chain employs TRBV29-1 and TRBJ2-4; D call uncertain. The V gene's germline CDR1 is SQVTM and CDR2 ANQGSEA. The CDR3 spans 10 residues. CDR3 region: CSPSPNIQYF. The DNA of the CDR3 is TGCAGTCCCTCCCCAAACATTCAGTACTTC.

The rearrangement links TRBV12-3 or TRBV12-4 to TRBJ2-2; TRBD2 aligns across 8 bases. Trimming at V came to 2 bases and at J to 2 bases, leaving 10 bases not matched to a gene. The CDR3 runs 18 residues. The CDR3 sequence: CASSLPPQLAVNTGELFF. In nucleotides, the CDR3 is TGTGCCAGCAGTTTACCCCCCCAACTAGCGGTCAACACCGGGGAGCTGTTTTTT.

CDR3 DNA sequence: TGCGCCAGCGGATCCGGACGGAGCTCCTACGAGCAGTACTTC. Protein sequence: CASGSGRSSYEQYF. V and J are TRBV5-1 and TRBJ2-7; D unclear. V lost 7 bases, J lost 0 bases, and 14 bases lay in between. Germline V CDR1 and CDR2: SGHRS, YFSETQ. The CDR3 consists of 14 residues.

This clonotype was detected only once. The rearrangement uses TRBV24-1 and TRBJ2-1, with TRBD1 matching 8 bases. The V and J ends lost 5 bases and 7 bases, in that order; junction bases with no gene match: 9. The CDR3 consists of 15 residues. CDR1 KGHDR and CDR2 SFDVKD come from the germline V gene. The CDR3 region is CATSGGTGLGNEQFF. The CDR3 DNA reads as TGTGCCACCAGTGGTGGGACAGGATTGGGGAATGAGCAGTTCTTC.